This passage covers 21 T cell receptor beta chains from one sample sequenced in a study of OX40 agonist ivuxolimab in advanced cancers. Measured with immunoSEQ multiplex PCR; TCRdb has only the in-frame clones, and not every one. The table lists 75,000 to 100,000 clones, approximately 91% of them singletons. The source was CD4+ or CD8+ T cells sorted from blood, collected in a trial of the OX40 agonist ivuxolimab. These receptors were taken from an adult with an advanced solid tumor such as melanoma, head and neck, liver or kidney cancer.

This clone was detected only once. The chain employs TRBV6-5 and TRBJ2-1, with D possibly matching TRBD1 (5 bases). CDR3 length equals 15 residues. V lost 5 bases and J 4 bases, leaving 15 bases between the germline ends. Germline V CDR1 and CDR2: MNHEY, SVGAGI. Here the CDR3 reads CASSHDRFLYNEQFF. CDR3 sequence (DNA): TGTGCCAGCAGTCATGACAGATTTCTATACAATGAGCAGTTCTTC.

This clone has only a few counts. The rearrangement uses TRBV2 and TRBJ2-1; 7 bases line up with TRBD2. This CDR3 has 14 amino acids. CDR1 is SNHLY, CDR2 FYNNEI, per germline. V trimming: 5 bases; J trimming: 8 bases; junction bases outside the gene matches: 9. This CDR3 is CASSFNGGRDEQFF. CDR3 nucleotide sequence: TGTGCCAGCAGTTTTAACGGAGGGAGGGATGAGCAGTTCTTC. Full variable domain (remainder filled in from reference TRBV2 and TRBJ2-1): EPEVTQTPSHQVTQMGQEVILRCVPISNHLYFYWYRQILGQKVEFLVSFYNNEISEKSEIFDDQFSVERPDGSNFTLKIRSTKLEDSAMYFCASSFNGGRDEQFFGPGTRLTVL.

The sample holds one count of this clone. V usage is TRBV6-1 and J usage is TRBJ2-7; 11 nucleotides match TRBD1. Trimming cost V 11 bases and J 5 bases; bases outside gene matches: 2. CDR1 and CDR2 (germline): MNHNS, SASEGT. The CDR3 runs 11 residues. CDR3: CAGQGADEQYF. As DNA, the CDR3 is TGTGCCGGACAGGGGGCTGACGAGCAGTACTTC.

V gene TRBV29-1 combines with J gene TRBJ2-3; TRBD1 matches 11 bases. With 3 bases clipped from V and 5 bases from J, the junction kept 4 bases outside the gene matches. CDR1 is SQVTM and CDR2 is ANQGSEA in the germline V gene. The CDR3 extends over 14 amino acids. The CDR3 sequence is CSVDVGQGGDTQYF. The CDR3 region has the DNA TGCAGCGTTGATGTGGGACAGGGGGGAGATACGCAGTATTTT.

The V gene is TRBV18, the J gene TRBJ1-2, with TRBD1 as a possible D gene (5 bases). Between the trimmed V and J ends, which lost 3 bases and 5 bases, there was a span of 22 bases. The CDR3 is 17 amino acids. CDR1 and CDR2 (germline): KGHSH, LQKENI. CDR3 in DNA: TGTGCCAGCTCACCGCCGGGACCCGGGGCGCTCGGGTATGGCTACACCTTC. Its protein is CASSPPGPGALGYGYTF.

CDR3 DNA: TGTGCCAGCAGCCGCGGGCTGGCTAGCGGGGCGGAGACCCAGTACTTC. This translates into CASSRGLASGAETQYF. The chain uses TRBV7-2 and TRBJ2-5, with 9 bases matching TRBD2. The CDR3 contains 16 residues. Trimming cost V 5 bases and J 5 bases; bases outside gene matches: 12. CDR1 is SGHTA, CDR2 FQGNSA, per germline. Full variable domain (remainder filled in from reference TRBV7-2 and TRBJ2-5): GAGVSQSPSNKVTEKGKDVELRCDPISGHTALYWYRQSLGQGLEFLIYFQGNSAPDKSGLPSDRFSAERTGGSVSTLTIQRTQQEDSAVYLCASSRGLASGAETQYFGPGTRLLVL.

This chain connects TRBV7-2 to TRBJ1-5, with 8 bases fitting TRBD1. Trimming removed 1 base from V and 7 bases from J; junction bases left unmatched: 9. CDR3 length: 16 residues. Germline-derived CDR1 and CDR2 are SGHTA and FQGNSA. The CDR3 loop reads CASSLVPTGVGQPQHF. CDR3 nucleotide sequence: TGTGCCAGCAGCTTAGTGCCGACAGGGGTGGGACAGCCCCAGCATTTT.

In this sample, this clone turned up once. This rearrangement joins TRBV6-4 to TRBJ1-1, with TRBD1 identical over 7 bases. Per germline, CDR1 MRHNA and CDR2 SNTAGT. V shed 7 bases and J 3 bases; nucleotides not matched to a gene: 8. The length of the CDR3 is 14 residues. For the CDR3, the DNA is TGTGCCAGCACCCAAGACAGGGAGGACACTGAAGCTTTCTTT. It codes for CASTQDREDTEAFF.

The rearrangement links TRBV18 to TRBJ2-3, with D tentatively TRBD1 (6 bases). The CDR3 consists of 13 residues. Per the germline V gene, CDR1 is KGHSH and CDR2 is LQKENI. V was cut by 5 bases and J by 4 bases, with 10 bases left in between. The CDR3 DNA is TGTGCCAGCTCAAGGACAGCCCCAGATACGCAGTATTTT. Translation gives CASSRTAPDTQYF.

The V and J genes are TRBV5-6 and TRBJ1-2, with D possibly matching TRBD1 (6 bases). V lost 4 bases, J lost 8 bases, and 15 bases lay in between. This CDR3 comprises 13 residues. Germline V gene data show CDR1 as SGHDT and CDR2 as YYEEEE. The CDR3 DNA follows: TGTGCCAGCAGCGGGTGGGGGGCCGGAGGCTACACCTTC. This codes for CASSGWGAGGYTF.

The chain carries TRBV6-1 and TRBJ1-2, with D unclear. Germline assignment: CDR1 MNHNS and CDR2 SASEGT. The CDR3 has 15 residues. V was cut by 3 bases and J by 0 bases, with 11 bases left in between. The CDR3 loop is CASSEGLLANYGYTF. CDR3 coding DNA: TGTGCCAGCAGTGAGGGGTTACTAGCTAACTATGGCTACACCTTC.

This rearrangement joins TRBV11-1 to TRBJ2-3; D not certain. CDR1 and CDR2 from the germline V gene are SGHAT and FQDESV (reference sequence). Deletions cut 2 bases from V and 1 base from J, with 10 bases between. The CDR3 contains 15 residues. DNA for the CDR3: TGTGCCAGCAGCTTATCGGTCTTACGCACAGATACGCAGTATTTT. This encodes CASSLSVLRTDTQYF. Complete variable domain (other parts from reference TRBV11-1 and TRBJ2-3): EAEVAQSPRYKITEKSQAVAFWCDPISGHATLYWYRQILGQGPELLVQFQDESVVDDSQLPKDRFSAERLKGVDSTLKIQPAELGDSAMYLCASSLSVLRTDTQYFGPGTRLTVL.

The rearrangement joins TRBV9 to TRBJ2-1, with TRBD2 as a possible D gene (6 bases). The germline V gene has CDR1 SGDLS and CDR2 YYNGEE. V was pared by 2 bases and J by 0 bases, with 12 bases between. There are 16 residues in the CDR3. The CDR3 bases are TGTGCCAGCAGCGTGTCAGCGGGCATCTCCTACAATGAGCAGTTCTTC. Protein product: CASSVSAGISYNEQFF.

The CDR3 DNA follows: TGCGCCAGCAGCAGCGCGTTCGAGCAGTACTTC. The encoded protein is CASSSAFEQYF. V and J are TRBV5-1 and TRBJ2-7, with D unclear. Trimming removed 4 bases from V and 6 bases from J, with 8 bases in between. Germline loops: CDR1 SGHRS, CDR2 YFSETQ. The CDR3 is 11 amino acids.

The V and J genes are TRBV10-3 and TRBJ2-3; 7 bases align to TRBD1. The CDR3 length is 15 residues. V was pared by 10 bases and J by 3 bases, with 13 bases of the junction left unmatched. Germline CDR1 reads ENHRY; CDR2 reads SYGVKD. The CDR3 DNA reads as TGTGCCAGCCGAGAAAGAGGGACAGTTACAGATACGCAGTATTTT. Its protein product is CASRERGTVTDTQYF.

In its sample, this clone was seen once. The chain links TRBV19 to TRBJ1-1; D is undetermined. The CDR3 length is 13 residues. V was clipped by 4 bases and J by 1 base, with 7 bases between them. Per germline, CDR1 LNHDA and CDR2 SQIVND (reference sequence). CDR3 DNA sequence: TGTGCCAGTAGTAAGGCAAGGAACACTGAAGCTTTCTTT. Its translation is CASSKARNTEAFF.

This clone was detected once. V gene TRBV6-5 combines with J gene TRBJ1-5; D gene unclear. This CDR3 contains 14 residues. The ends were cut back, 2 bases at V and 3 bases at J, with 8 bases in the middle. Germline-derived CDR1 and CDR2 are MNHEY and SVGAGI. CDR3 residues: CASSYNENNQPQHF. Written as DNA, the CDR3 is TGTGCCAGCAGTTACAACGAAAACAATCAGCCCCAGCATTTT.

The chain recombines TRBV10-3 with TRBJ2-3, with 7 bases fitting TRBD1. The V gene end was trimmed by 3 bases and the J gene end by 0 bases; junction bases not matched to a gene: 0. The V gene's germline CDR1 is ENHRY and CDR2 SYGVKD. The CDR3 runs to 14 residues. DNA of the CDR3: TGTGCCATCAGTGACAGGGGGAGCACAGATACGCAGTATTTT. Translating gives CAISDRGSTDTQYF.

The rearrangement joins TRBV7-2 to TRBJ2-1, with 11 bases identical to TRBD2. This CDR3 has 16 amino acids. Germline CDR1 reads SGHTA; CDR2 reads FQGNSA. After removal of 5 bases from V and 0 bases from J, the junction contained 3 bases not matched to a gene. CDR3 in DNA: TGTGCCAGCAGCAAAACTAGCGGGAGCTCCTACAATGAGCAGTTCTTC. Translated: CASSKTSGSSYNEQFF.

This chain joins TRBV7-9 and TRBJ1-3; 7 bases fit TRBD1. Germline loops: CDR1 SEHNR, CDR2 FQNEAQ (reference sequence). V was pared by 8 bases and J by 0 bases, with 4 bases of the junction left unmatched. The CDR3 totals 14 residues. The CDR3: CASGGDSSGNTIYF. As DNA, the CDR3 is TGTGCCAGCGGAGGGGACAGCTCTGGAAACACCATATATTTT.

This clone was seen a single time. Germline and junction disagree at one end, which may indicate a read error. The chain couples TRBV10-1 to TRBJ2-3; D is uncertain. CDR3 length: 12 amino acids. Germline lookup yields CDR1 WNHNN and CDR2 SYGVQD (reference sequence). This CDR3 reads CASSESKDTQYF. The CDR3 DNA is TGCGCTAGCAGTGAGTCGAAGGATACGCAGTATTTT.